This T cell receptor (beta chain) comes out of a study of blood T cells in healthy people across ages. Study overall: Roughly one uniquely barcoded beta molecule per two T cells was captured. Study outcomes and limitations: The study regarded diversity estimates from one million T cells as underestimates.

RNA extraction gave at least 5.5 micrograms of total RNA per sample. Primed by a sample-barcoded 5' primer and a J-beta primer mix, a second PCR proceeded for about 6 to 11 cycles. TCRdb reprocessed the 5' RACE reads via MiXCR and lists one record per CDR3 protein. The sample shows about 570,000 distinct CDR3 sequences, approximately 25% of them seen only once. This clonotype was detected ten times or more. The antigen is not known. Looked up from germline, CDR1 is KGHDR and CDR2 is SFDVKD. V was clipped by 2 bases and J by 0 bases, with 16 bases between them. This CDR3 has 18 residues. The rearrangement joins TRBV24-1 to TRBJ2-1; TRBD1 might be the D (5 bases). Sequencing was done on a sample of blood. This clonotype was obtained from a woman between 70 and 85 years old in good health. The CDR3 coding sequence is TGTGCCACCAGTGATTCTTGGGGTCAGGGCGGCTCCTACAATGAGCAGTTCTTC. This translates into CATSDSWGQGGSYNEQFF.